This T cell receptor beta chain was captured in a study of T-cell memory formation after mild COVID-19. cDNA libraries for TCR alpha and TCR beta, carrying sample barcodes and UMIs, came from 5'RACE with constant-segment primers. Using its own MiXCR run on the 5' RACE reads, TCRdb lists one record per CDR3 protein. Counted here are hundreds of thousands of distinct CDR3 sequences, about 23% occurring once; the ten biggest clones make up roughly an eighth. On this clonotype itself: The antigen remains undetermined.

Findings of the study overall: Contracting CD4+ clones sat mainly in CM and EM; CD8+ in EMRA.

The V gene lost 6 bases and the J gene lost 3 bases, with 11 bases spanning the gap. Germline CDR1 and CDR2: SQVTM and ANQGSEA. This CDR3 has 12 residues. This clonotype was obtained from an adult woman who had mild COVID-19 (a few samples of this study predate the infection). Cell type and time point are not known. V gene TRBV29-1 combines with J gene TRBJ1-2; perhaps TRBD1 as D (6 bases). The sequencing sample was made of PBMCs or a T cell subset sorted from them (not recorded which). CDR3 in amino acids: CSVKGVDYGYTF. CDR3 DNA: TGCAGCGTAAAGGGGGTGGACTATGGCTACACCTTC.